This record looks at one TCR beta chain sequence and its context. Its antigen is still unknown. PCR was performed a second time for roughly 7 to 11 cycles using a sample-barcoded 5' primer and a J-beta primer mix. In TCRdb, the 5' RACE reads were re-called with MiXCR into one record per CDR3 protein. The data contain some 550,000 distinct CDR3 sequences, 40% to 50% of them singletons. Per sample, a minimum of 6.5 million PBMCs were isolated. This sample is drawn from a study of blood T cells in healthy people across ages. Study-wide points: Diversity estimated from one million T cells was considered an underestimate. Whereas aged donors had fewer naive CD4+ cells, long-lived donors had more of them and higher diversity.

The CDR3 is made up of 12 amino acids. V was cut by 5 bases and J by 6 bases, with 11 bases left in between. Germline V gives CDR1 DFQATT, CDR2 SNEGSKA (reference sequence). This chain links TRBV20-1 with TRBJ2-1, with a tentative D call TRBD2 (6 bases). Material for sequencing was blood. This clonotype originated in an elderly man in good health. In DNA, the CDR3 is TGCAGTGCTGAAAGGAGGGCCAATGAGCAGTTCTTC. It is translated as CSAERRANEQFF.